This T cell receptor beta chain comes out of a study of cytomegalovirus exposure and HLA in healthy donors. Study-level findings and limits: In vitro work confirmed that a few CMV-associated chains recognize CMV antigens. Investigators reported fewer than 200 TCR beta chains as tied to cytomegalovirus. Most observed TCR sequences were rare, whereas some public TCRs were detected in many donors.

Concerning this clone: Antigen unknown.

TCRdb's copy holds only in-frame clones and misses some; the assay was immunoSEQ multiplex PCR. Among 200,000 or so clones listed, 75% to 95% were seen once. A roughly 120-subject validation cohort, separate from the 666-subject first cohort, supplied the donors. The CDR3 is 14 amino acids. CDR1 MNHNS and CDR2 SASEGT come from the germline V gene. With V trimmed by 7 bases and J by 1 base, 6 bases remained unmatched. The chain recombines TRBV6-1 with TRBJ1-1, with 7 nucleotides matching TRBD1. Sequenced input: PBMCs. This clonotype originated in a woman under 30 in good health and CMV-seronegative. The CDR3 loop is CASTRSGGNTEAFF. CDR3 nucleotide sequence: TGTGCCAGCACCAGATCAGGGGGGAACACTGAAGCTTTCTTT.